This T cell receptor beta chain was captured in a study of blood T cell repertoires in COVID-19. At the level of the study: From T cells, B-cell-depleted T cells, or PBMCs came the material, which was cDNA or gDNA.

The repertoire was sequenced with immunoSEQ multiplex PCR; TCRdb's copy has only in-frame clones and lacks some. Here the sample spans around 370,000 clones, 87% being singletons. This clone was found once. Per germline, CDR1 GTSNPN and CDR2 SVGIG (reference sequence). The CDR3 is 15 residues long. The J segment lost 2 bases and the V segment lost 4 bases, leaving 6 bases of the junction unmatched. The chain has TRBV30 and TRBJ1-5, with TRBD1 matching over 9 bases. The receptor comes from a woman aged 50 to 60 with COVID-19, enrolled during active disease. The sequenced sample was peripheral blood. In DNA form, the CDR3 reads TGTGCCTGGAATTACAGGGGGCTAGGCAATCAGCCCCAGCATTTT. Translated: CAWNYRGLGNQPQHF.